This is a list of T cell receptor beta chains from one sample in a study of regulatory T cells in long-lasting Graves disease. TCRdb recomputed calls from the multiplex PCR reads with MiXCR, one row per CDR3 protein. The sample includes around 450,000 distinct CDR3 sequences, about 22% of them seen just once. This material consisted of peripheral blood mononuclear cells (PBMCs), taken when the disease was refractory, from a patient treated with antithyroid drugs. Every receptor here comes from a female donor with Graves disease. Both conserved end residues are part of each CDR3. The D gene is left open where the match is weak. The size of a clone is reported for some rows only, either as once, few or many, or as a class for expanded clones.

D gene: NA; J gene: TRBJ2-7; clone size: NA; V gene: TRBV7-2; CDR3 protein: CASSLALSLYRTTVYEQYF; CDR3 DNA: TGTGCCAGCAGCTTAGCGCTAAGCCTATACCGGACCACCGTCTACGAGCAGTACTTC
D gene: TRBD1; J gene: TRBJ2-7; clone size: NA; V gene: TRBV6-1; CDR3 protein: CASTHPDRVWEQYF; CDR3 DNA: TGTGCCAGCACCCACCCGGACAGGGTCTGGGAGCAGTACTTC
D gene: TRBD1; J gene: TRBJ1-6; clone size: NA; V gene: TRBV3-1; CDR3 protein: CASSRGGQSNSPLHF; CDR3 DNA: TGTGCCAGCAGTAGAGGGGGCCAAAGTAATTCACCCCTCCACTTT
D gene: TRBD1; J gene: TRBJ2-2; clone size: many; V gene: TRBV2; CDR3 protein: CASSRTGKPNAGELFF; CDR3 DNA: TGTGCCAGCAGCAGGACAGGGAAGCCGAACGCCGGGGAGCTGTTTTTT
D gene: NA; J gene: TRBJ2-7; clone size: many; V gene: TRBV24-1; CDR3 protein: CATTSRGSYEQYF; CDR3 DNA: TGTGCCACCACGAGCAGGGGATCCTACGAGCAGTACTTC
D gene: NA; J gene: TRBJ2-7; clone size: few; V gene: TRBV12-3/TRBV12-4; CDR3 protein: CASSTQNYEQYF; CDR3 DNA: TGTGCCAGCAGTACACAGAACTACGAGCAGTACTTC
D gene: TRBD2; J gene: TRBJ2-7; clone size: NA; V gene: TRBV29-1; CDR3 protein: CSVVSTSGSYEQYF; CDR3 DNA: TGCAGCGTTGTGTCCACTAGCGGGAGTTACGAGCAGTACTTC
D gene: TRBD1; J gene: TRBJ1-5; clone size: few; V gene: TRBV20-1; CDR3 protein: CSANQPGGQGAGQPQHF; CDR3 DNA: TGCAGTGCCAACCAACCGGGGGGACAGGGGGCTGGGCAGCCCCAGCATTTT
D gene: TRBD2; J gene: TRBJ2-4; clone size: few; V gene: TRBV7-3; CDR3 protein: CASSLSGSLAENIQYF; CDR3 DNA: TGTGCCAGCAGTCTTAGCGGGAGTCTCGCAGAAAACATTCAGTACTTC
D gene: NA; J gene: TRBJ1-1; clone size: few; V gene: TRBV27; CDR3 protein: CASSFGATIGGTEAFF; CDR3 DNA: TGTGCCAGCAGTTTTGGGGCCACCATAGGAGGAACTGAAGCTTTCTTT
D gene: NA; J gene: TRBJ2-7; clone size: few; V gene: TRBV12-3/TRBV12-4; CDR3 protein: CASSSDRVSYEQYF; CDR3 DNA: TGTGCCAGCAGTTCGGACAGAGTCTCCTACGAGCAGTACTTC
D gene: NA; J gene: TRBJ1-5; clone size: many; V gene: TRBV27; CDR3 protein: CASSLGAAGQPQHF; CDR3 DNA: TGTGCCAGCAGTTTAGGAGCTGCAGGTCAGCCCCAGCATTTT
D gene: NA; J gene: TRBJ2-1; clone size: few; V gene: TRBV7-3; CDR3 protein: CASSLNLYNEQFF; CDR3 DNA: TGTGCCAGCAGCTTAAATCTTTACAATGAGCAGTTCTTC
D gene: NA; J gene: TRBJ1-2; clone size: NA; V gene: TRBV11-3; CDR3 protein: CASSLNAGRGYGYTF; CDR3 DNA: TGTGCCAGCAGCTTAAACGCGGGACGTGGCTATGGCTACACCTTC
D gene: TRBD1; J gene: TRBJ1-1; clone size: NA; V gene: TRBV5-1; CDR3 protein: CASSRGTENTEAFF; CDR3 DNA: TGCGCCAGCAGCCGAGGGACAGAGAACACTGAAGCTTTCTTT
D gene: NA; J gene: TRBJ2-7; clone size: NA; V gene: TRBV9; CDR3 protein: CASSPTGDTGVDEQYF; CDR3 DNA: TGTGCCAGCAGCCCGACCGGGGACACGGGCGTAGACGAGCAGTACTTC
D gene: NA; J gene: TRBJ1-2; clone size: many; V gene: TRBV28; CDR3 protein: CASTTPGHRNRGYTF; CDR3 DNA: TGTGCCAGCACCACTCCGGGACACCGAAATCGGGGCTACACCTTC
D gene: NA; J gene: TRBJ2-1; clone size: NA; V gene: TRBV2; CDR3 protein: CASSEVGPKFF; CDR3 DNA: TGTGCCAGCAGTGAAGTGGGCCCGAAGTTCTTC
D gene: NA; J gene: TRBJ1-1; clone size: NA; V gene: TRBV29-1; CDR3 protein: CSVSRDGTIGTEAFF; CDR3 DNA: TGCAGCGTTTCAAGAGACGGGACGATCGGGACTGAAGCTTTCTTT
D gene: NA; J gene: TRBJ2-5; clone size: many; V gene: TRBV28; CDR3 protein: CASRGPETQYF; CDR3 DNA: TGTGCCAGCAGGGGGCCTGAGACCCAGTACTTC
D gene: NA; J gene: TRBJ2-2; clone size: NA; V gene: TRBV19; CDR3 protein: CATNGGGTGELFF; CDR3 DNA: TGTGCAACGAATGGGGGTGGGACCGGGGAGCTGTTTTTT
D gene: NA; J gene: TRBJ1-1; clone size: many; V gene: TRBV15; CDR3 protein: CATSRDGPNTEAFF; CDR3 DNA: TGTGCCACCAGCAGAGATGGACCGAACACTGAAGCTTTCTTT
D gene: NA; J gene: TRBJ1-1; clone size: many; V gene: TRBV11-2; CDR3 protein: CASSLIRQVEAFF; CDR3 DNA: TGTGCCAGCAGCTTGATCCGGCAGGTTGAAGCTTTCTTT
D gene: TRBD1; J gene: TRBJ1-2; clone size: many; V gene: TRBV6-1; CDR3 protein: CASSEALQGGEGYTF; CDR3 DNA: TGTGCCAGCAGTGAAGCGCTTCAAGGGGGCGAGGGCTACACCTTC
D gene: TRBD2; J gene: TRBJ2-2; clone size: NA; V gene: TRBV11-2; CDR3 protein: CASSPSGVTGELFF; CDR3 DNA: TGTGCCAGCAGCCCTAGCGGGGTTACCGGGGAGCTGTTTTTT
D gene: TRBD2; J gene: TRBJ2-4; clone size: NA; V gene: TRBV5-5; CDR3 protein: CASSLSLASLFF; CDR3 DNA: TGTGCCAGCAGCCTCTCACTAGCGAGTCTGTTCTTC
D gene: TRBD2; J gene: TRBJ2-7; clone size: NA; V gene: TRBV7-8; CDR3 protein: CASSLVSLAGTYEQYF; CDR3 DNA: TGTGCCAGCAGCTTAGTTAGCCTAGCGGGGACCTACGAGCAGTACTTC
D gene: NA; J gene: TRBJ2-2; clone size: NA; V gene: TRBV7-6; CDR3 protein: CASSQDGYTGELFF; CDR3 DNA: TGTGCCAGCAGCCAGGACGGGTACACCGGGGAGCTGTTTTTT
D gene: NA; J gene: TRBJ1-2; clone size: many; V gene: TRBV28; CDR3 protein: CASTTSADYGYTF; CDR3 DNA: TGTGCCAGCACCACTTCTGCGGACTATGGCTACACCTTC
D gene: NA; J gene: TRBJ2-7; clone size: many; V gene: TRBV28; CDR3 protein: CASSFGQFSYEQYF; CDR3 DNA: TGTGCCAGCAGTTTTGGTCAGTTCTCCTACGAGCAGTACTTC
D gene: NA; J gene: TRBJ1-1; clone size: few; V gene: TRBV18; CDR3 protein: CASSPPGRTASEAFF; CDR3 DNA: TGTGCCAGCTCACCACCAGGCAGGACAGCAAGTGAAGCTTTCTTT
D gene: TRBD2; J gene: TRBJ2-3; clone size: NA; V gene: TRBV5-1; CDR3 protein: CASSLTGTSSTDTQYF; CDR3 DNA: TGCGCCAGCAGCTTGACCGGGACTAGCAGCACAGATACGCAGTATTTT
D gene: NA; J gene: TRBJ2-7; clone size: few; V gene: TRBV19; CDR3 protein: CASSIGDNHDEQYF; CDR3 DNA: TGTGCCAGTAGTATCGGGGACAATCACGACGAGCAGTACTTC
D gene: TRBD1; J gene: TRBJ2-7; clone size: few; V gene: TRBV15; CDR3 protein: CATSREGQGSYEQYF; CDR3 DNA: TGTGCCACCAGCAGGGAAGGACAGGGGTCCTACGAGCAGTACTTC
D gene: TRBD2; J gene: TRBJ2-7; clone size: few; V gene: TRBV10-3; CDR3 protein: CAISESGTSGYEQYF; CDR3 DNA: TGTGCCATCAGTGAGTCCGGGACTAGCGGCTACGAGCAGTACTTC
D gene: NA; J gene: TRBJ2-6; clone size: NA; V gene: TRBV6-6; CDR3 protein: CASSYSPLDGAEANVLTF; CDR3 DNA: TGTGCCAGCAGTTACTCGCCGTTAGACGGGGCCGAGGCCAACGTCCTGACTTTC
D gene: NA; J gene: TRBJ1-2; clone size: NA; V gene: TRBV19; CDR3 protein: CASSIPQEVFYGYTF; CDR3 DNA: TGTGCCAGTAGTATCCCCCAGGAAGTCTTCTATGGCTACACCTTC
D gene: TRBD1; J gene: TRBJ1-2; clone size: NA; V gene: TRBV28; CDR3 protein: CASSLFEWTGGSGYTF; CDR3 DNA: TGTGCCAGCAGTTTATTTGAGTGGACAGGGGGGAGTGGCTACACCTTC
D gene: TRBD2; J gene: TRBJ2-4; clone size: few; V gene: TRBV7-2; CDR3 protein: CASSLGLAPNIQYF; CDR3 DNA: TGTGCCAGCAGCTTAGGACTAGCCCCCAACATTCAGTACTTC
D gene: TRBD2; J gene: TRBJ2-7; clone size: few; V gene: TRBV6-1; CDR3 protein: CASRSSGGLYEQYF; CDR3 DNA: TGTGCCAGCAGGTCTAGCGGGGGGCTCTACGAGCAGTACTTC
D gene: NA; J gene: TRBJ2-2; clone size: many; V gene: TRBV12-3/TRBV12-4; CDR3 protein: CASSLGNIRRGTGELFF; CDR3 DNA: TGTGCCAGCAGTTTAGGGAATATACGTCGGGGCACCGGGGAGCTGTTTTTT
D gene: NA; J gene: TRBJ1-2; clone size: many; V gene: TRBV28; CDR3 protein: CASSKGLANYGYTF; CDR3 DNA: TGTGCCAGTTCCAAAGGCCTCGCTAACTATGGCTACACCTTC
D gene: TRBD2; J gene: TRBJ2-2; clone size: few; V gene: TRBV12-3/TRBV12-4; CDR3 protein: CASRATSGKIGELFF; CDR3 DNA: TGTGCCAGCAGGGCAACTAGCGGGAAAATCGGGGAGCTGTTTTTT
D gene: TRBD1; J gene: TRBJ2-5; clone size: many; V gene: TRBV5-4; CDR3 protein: CAGGQGLEETQYF; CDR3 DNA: TGTGCCGGGGGACAGGGCTTGGAAGAGACCCAGTACTTC
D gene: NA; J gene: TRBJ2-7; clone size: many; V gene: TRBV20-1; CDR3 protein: CSARGRADYEQYF; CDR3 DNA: TGCAGTGCTAGAGGTAGGGCCGACTACGAGCAGTACTTC
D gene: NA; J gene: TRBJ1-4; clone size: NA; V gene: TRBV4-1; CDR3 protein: CASSQARYNEKLFF; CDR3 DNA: TGCGCCAGCAGCCAAGCCAGATATAATGAAAAACTGTTTTTT
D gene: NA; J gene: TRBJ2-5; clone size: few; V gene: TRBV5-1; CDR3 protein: CASSLVRAGETQYF; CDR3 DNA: TGCGCCAGCAGCTTGGTGAGGGCCGGAGAGACCCAGTACTTC
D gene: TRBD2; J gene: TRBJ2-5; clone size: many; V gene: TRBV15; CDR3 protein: CATSNSGGAETQYF; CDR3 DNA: TGTGCCACCAGCAATAGCGGGGGGGCCGAGACCCAGTACTTC
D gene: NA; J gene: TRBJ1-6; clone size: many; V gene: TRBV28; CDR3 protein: CASSFLSGGLINSPLHF; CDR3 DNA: TGTGCCAGCAGTTTCTTATCGGGAGGACTGATAAATTCACCCCTCCACTTT